What follows are 8 T cell receptor beta chains derived from one specimen sequenced in a study of blood T cell repertoires in COVID-19. Sequenced by immunoSEQ multiplex PCR; TCRdb stores in-frame clones only, minus some. The data contain hundreds of thousands of clones, 70% to 90% of them singletons. The sample consisted of peripheral blood. These receptors all come from a woman between 25 and 40 years old with active or convalescent COVID-19.

This chain joins TRBV11-2 and TRBJ1-4, with no clear D. This CDR3 spans 15 amino acids. In germline, CDR1 is SGHAT, CDR2 FQNNGV. Trimming removed 5 bases at V and 0 bases at J, with 10 bases between. This chain's CDR3 is CASSPRVATNEKLFF. Here the CDR3 DNA reads TGTGCCAGCAGCCCCCGGGTAGCAACTAATGAAAAACTGTTTTTT.

This sequence joins TRBV7-8 and TRBJ1-5, with a tentative D call TRBD1 (6 bases). The germline gives CDR1 SGHVS, CDR2 FQNEAQ. Trimming stripped 1 base from V and 5 bases from J, with 12 bases between. CDR3 length equals 15 residues. The CDR3 region is CASSLEAYRDQPQHF. The CDR3 DNA is TGTGCCAGCAGCTTAGAAGCATACAGGGATCAGCCCCAGCATTTT.

This clone was observed once. The chain employs TRBV19 and TRBJ2-1, with 13 bases lining up with TRBD2. V was pared by 3 bases and J by 0 bases, with 11 bases of the junction left unmatched. CDR3 length equals 20 residues. Looked up from germline, CDR1 is LNHDA and CDR2 is SQIVND (reference sequence). CDR3 loop: CASSISGLAGDRSSYNEQFF. In DNA, the CDR3 is TGTGCCAGTAGTATTTCCGGACTAGCGGGGGACAGGAGCTCCTACAATGAGCAGTTCTTC.

The CDR3 here is CASSPRQGGTWGYTF. CDR3 nucleotides: TGTGCCAGCAGTCCCCGACAGGGAGGCACGTGGGGCTACACCTTC. The rearrangement joins TRBV27 to TRBJ1-2; 7 bases map to TRBD1. J lost 8 bases, V lost 5 bases, and 14 bases had no gene match. The V gene's germline CDR1 is MNHEY and CDR2 SMNVEV (reference sequence). This CDR3 is built from 15 residues.

The chain uses TRBV6-6 and TRBJ1-2; tentatively, D is TRBD1 (5 bases). The V end lost 6 bases, the J end lost 2 bases, and 13 bases lay between the germline ends. CDR1 is MNHNY, CDR2 SVGAGI, per germline (reference sequence). This CDR3 has 14 amino acids. CDR3 sequence reads: CASRPPQGNYGYTF. Here the CDR3 DNA reads TGTGCCAGCAGGCCCCCCCAGGGAAACTATGGCTACACCTTC.

The gene calls are TRBV6-6 and TRBJ2-7, with 9 bases aligning to TRBD2. V shed 2 bases and J 1 base; nucleotides not matched to a gene: 0. Germline CDR1 is MNHNY and CDR2 is SVGAGI (reference sequence). The CDR3 is made up of 14 amino acids. The CDR3 region is CASSYTSGSYEQYF. Written as DNA, the CDR3 is TGTGCCAGCAGTTACACTAGCGGGTCCTACGAGCAGTACTTC.

This clone was counted between two and nine times. The rearrangement joins TRBV10-1 to TRBJ1-1; D gene uncertain. CDR3 size: 12 residues. Looked up from germline, CDR1 is WNHNN and CDR2 is SYGVQD (reference sequence). The V and J ends lost 7 bases and 1 base respectively, with 7 bases between them. The CDR3 coding sequence is TGCGCCAGCATAGAGGGGAACACTGAAGCTTTCTTT. Its protein product is CASIEGNTEAFF.

The rearrangement joins TRBV4-1 to TRBJ2-7, with 12 bases that match TRBD2. There are 15 residues in the CDR3. Germline assignment: CDR1 MGHRA and CDR2 YSYEKL. Trimming removed 6 bases from V and 4 bases from J; junction bases left unmatched: 7. CDR3 loop: CASSHQTSGSYEQYF. CDR3 bases: TGCGCCAGCAGTCATCAGACTAGCGGGAGTTACGAGCAGTACTTC.